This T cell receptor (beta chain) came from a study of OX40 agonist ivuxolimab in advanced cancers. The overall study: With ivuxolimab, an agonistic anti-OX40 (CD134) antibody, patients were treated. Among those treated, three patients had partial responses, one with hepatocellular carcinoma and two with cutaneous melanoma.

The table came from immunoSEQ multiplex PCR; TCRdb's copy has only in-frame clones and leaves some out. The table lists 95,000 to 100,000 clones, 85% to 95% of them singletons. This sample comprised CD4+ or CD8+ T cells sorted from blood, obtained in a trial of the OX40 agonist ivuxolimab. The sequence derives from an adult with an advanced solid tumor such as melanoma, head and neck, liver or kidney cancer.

The CDR3 loop is CASSVGPNSGNTIYF. The CDR3 nucleotides read TGTGCCAGCAGCGTAGGACCGAACTCTGGAAACACCATATATTTT. V is TRBV9 and J is TRBJ1-3; D call uncertain. Trimming took off 0 bases at V and 0 bases at J, with 7 bases between the two ends. CDR1 is SGDLS, CDR2 YYNGEE, per germline. This CDR3 spans 15 amino acids.